This T cell receptor (beta chain) was captured in a study of cytomegalovirus exposure and HLA in healthy donors. Overall study: The roughly 110 validation repertoires matched the approximately 700 first-cohort repertoires in platform, a later analysis reported. Study-wide results and caveats: Among the CMV-associated chains, a few were confirmed in vitro as specific for CMV antigens.

Comment on this clone: Antigen unknown.

Germline values: CDR1 SGHAT, CDR2 FQNNGV. J gave up 3 bases and V 5 bases, and 8 bases lay outside the gene matches. The CDR3 has 16 residues. TCRdb's table, derived via immunoSEQ multiplex PCR, lists solely in-frame clones and lacks some. The sample includes 220,000 or so clones, roughly 84% seen only once; the top ten take about 2%. The donors were in the roughly 130-subject validation cohort; that cohort was separate from the approximately 700-subject first cohort. The chain joins TRBV11-2 to TRBJ2-7, with 12 bases matching TRBD2. What was sequenced was PBMCs. This sequence was found in a woman between 18 and 29 years old in good health and CMV-seropositive. The CDR3 is CASSLIRLAGDYEQYF. DNA of the CDR3: TGTGCCAGCAGCCTAATAAGACTAGCGGGAGACTACGAGCAGTACTTC.